Listed here are 21 T cell receptor beta chains from one sample, sequenced in a study of T-cell reconstitution after alpha-beta-depleted transplantation in children (dated by TCRdb to the mid-2010s). The protocol used for the library was PCR. The reads were generated on an Illumina HiSeq 2500. To normalize quantification of the TCRbeta repertoire, the TCR libraries were built with molecular barcoding that relied on unique molecular identifiers. TCRdb passed the public sequencing reads through fastp at Q25 and MiXCR, retaining productive beta sequences. Each entry is one CDR3 protein sequence, shown with its most common DNA and genes. Present in this sample are approximately 500,000 distinct CDR3 sequences, around 27% of which were seen just once. The leading ten clones occupy around a third of the sample. This specimen's treatment or condition label, per the study, means: allogeneic hematopoietic cell transplantation with graft depleted of TCRalphabeta T cells and CD19 B cells.

The sequences come from PBMCs, collected before TCRalphabeta/CD19-depleted stem cell transplant. Receptors originate from a boy less than two years old with Wiskott-Aldrich syndrome, due to receive a stem cell transplant.

The chain joins TRBV28 to TRBJ1-1; D gene unclear. Germline lookup yields CDR1 MDHEN and CDR2 SYDVKM. Trimming shortened V by 2 bases and J by 0 bases, and 7 bases separated the two germline ends. This CDR3 has 14 residues. The chain's CDR3 is CASSLGSMNTEAFF. CDR3 in DNA: TGTGCCAGCAGTTTAGGCTCAATGAACACTGAAGCTTTCTTT.

V usage is TRBV5-1 and J usage is TRBJ1-1; perhaps TRBD1 as D (5 bases). Trimming cost V 0 bases and J 7 bases, with 16 bases left between them. CDR1 is SGHRS, CDR2 YFSETQ, per germline. This CDR3 comprises 15 residues. This CDR3 reads CASSLAGREQSEAFF. Written as DNA, the CDR3 is TGCGCCAGCAGCTTGGCCGGCAGGGAACAAAGTGAAGCTTTCTTT.

The chain couples TRBV10-3 to TRBJ2-1; 9 bases match TRBD2. CDR3 length: 17 residues. V was pared by 7 bases and J by 7 bases, with 17 bases of the junction left unmatched. Germline V lookup: CDR1 ENHRY, CDR2 SYGVKD. The CDR3: CAIMEGLTAGGQNEQFF. The CDR3 DNA follows: TGTGCCATCATGGAAGGTTTAACAGCGGGAGGCCAAAATGAGCAGTTCTTC.

The chain couples TRBV4-2 to TRBJ2-1, with TRBD2 matching 8 bases. The germline gives CDR1 LGHNA, CDR2 YNFKEQ. The CDR3 consists of 16 residues. V lost 2 bases and J lost 8; bases outside the gene matches: 11. CDR3 nucleotides: TGTGCCAGCAGCCAACTGGGACTAGTGGGCGGGGATGAGCAGTTCTTC. It encodes CASSQLGLVGGDEQFF.

This clonotype was observed a few times. V gene TRBV6-1 combines with J gene TRBJ1-1; 9 positions agree with TRBD1. CDR1 and CDR2 from the germline V gene are MNHNS and SASEGT. This CDR3 has 14 residues. Trimming removed 7 bases from V and 5 bases from J; junction bases left unmatched: 8. This CDR3 reads CASNRGLSGTEAFF. Here the CDR3 DNA reads TGTGCCAGCAACAGGGGGCTAAGTGGGACTGAAGCTTTCTTT.

This clonotype was picked up a small number of times. This chain links TRBV7-9 with TRBJ2-4, with 7 bases matching TRBD2. Germline V gene data show CDR1 as SEHNR and CDR2 as FQNEAQ (reference sequence). The CDR3 runs 14 residues. V lost 1 base to trimming and J lost 6 bases; unmatched junction nucleotides: 3. As DNA, the CDR3 is TGTGCCAGCAGCTTAGAGACTAGCTTAAACATTCAGTACTTC. Its protein is CASSLETSLNIQYF.

The chain uses TRBV7-6 and TRBJ2-1; D possibly corresponds to TRBD1 (5 bases). V shed 5 bases and J shed 5 bases, with 16 bases lying between them. Germline V gives CDR1 SGHVS, CDR2 FNYEAQ. The CDR3 loop spans 15 amino acids. CDR3 nucleotides: TGTGCCAGCAGCCAACGTGGGGCGGCTAACAATGAGCAGTTCTTC. It yields the protein CASSQRGAANNEQFF.

This chain links TRBV20-1 with TRBJ1-3; TRBD1 matches 7 bases. The CDR3 extends over 14 amino acids. CDR1 and CDR2 (germline): DFQATT, SNEGSKA (reference sequence). The trim removed 5 bases at V and 1 base at J, leaving 5 bases unmatched. CDR3 sequence: CSAFLQGSGNTIYF. Written as DNA, the CDR3 is TGCAGTGCTTTCCTACAGGGGTCTGGAAACACCATATATTTT.

This chain uses TRBV20-1 with TRBJ2-1; 7 bases are shared with TRBD1. The CDR3 length is 13 residues. Germline V lookup: CDR1 DFQATT, CDR2 SNEGSKA (reference sequence). The V and J ends lost 8 bases and 5 bases, in that order; junction bases with no gene match: 9. The CDR3 DNA sequence: TGCAGTACCCCATCGACAGGGAACAATGAGCAGTTCTTC. Translated, it gives CSTPSTGNNEQFF.

This clonotype was detected only a few times. The V call is TRBV5-5, the J call TRBJ2-1, with a possible D match to TRBD2 (6 bases). The CDR3 spans 13 residues. Per the germline V gene, CDR1 is SGHKS and CDR2 is YYEKEE (reference sequence). V lost 4 bases and J 9 bases, leaving 14 bases between the germline ends. CDR3 protein: CASSPSGGGEQFF. The CDR3 DNA sequence: TGTGCCAGCAGCCCCTCTGGGGGAGGTGAGCAGTTCTTC.

This clonotype appeared once. V and J are TRBV18 and TRBJ1-1; the match to TRBD1 covers 9 bases. In germline, CDR1 is KGHSH, CDR2 LQKENI. J lost 4 bases, V lost 0 bases, and 12 bases had no gene match. The CDR3 runs to 18 residues. As DNA, the CDR3 is TGTGCCAGCTCACCACCTTTCTCTAACGGACAGGGGACCACTGAAGCTTTCTTT. This translates into CASSPPFSNGQGTTEAFF.

The chain carries TRBV6-2 or TRBV6-3 and TRBJ2-7; D not certain. V was shortened by 5 bases and J by 5 bases, with 22 bases between the two germline ends. Per the germline V gene, CDR1 is MNHEY and CDR2 is SVGEGT. The CDR3 has 16 residues. The CDR3 reads CASSKIGSPSAHEQYF. CDR3 bases: TGTGCCAGCAGTAAGATCGGGTCCCCCTCTGCCCACGAGCAGTACTTC.

A few counts support this clonotype. The chain joins TRBV6-2 or TRBV6-3 to TRBJ2-2; D call uncertain. The V gene's germline CDR1 is MNHEY and CDR2 SVGEGT. This CDR3 contains 14 residues. The V gene lost 7 bases and the J gene lost 3 bases, with 12 bases spanning the gap. The CDR3 protein is CASILRPYTGELFF. Written as DNA, the CDR3 is TGTGCCAGCATTTTAAGGCCGTACACCGGGGAGCTGTTTTTT.

The chain has TRBV3-1 and TRBJ2-7; weak D call: TRBD2 (6 bases). CDR1 and CDR2 from the germline V gene are LGHDT and YNNKEL (reference sequence). V lost 1 base to trimming and J lost 9 bases, with 13 bases between them. This CDR3 has 13 amino acids. The CDR3 protein is CASSQVRELRQYF. CDR3 sequence (DNA): TGTGCCAGCAGCCAAGTTCGGGAGCTGAGGCAGTACTTC.

The chain employs TRBV5-6 and TRBJ2-4, with 9 bases identical to TRBD1. Per the germline V gene, CDR1 is SGHDT and CDR2 is YYEEEE. With 2 bases clipped from V and 8 bases from J, the junction kept 8 bases outside the gene matches. This CDR3 has 15 amino acids. CDR3 nucleotides: TGTGCCAGCAGCTTACGGACAGGGGTCGGAGACATTCAGTACTTC. It specifies CASSLRTGVGDIQYF.

The V gene is TRBV5-1, the J gene TRBJ1-1, with D uncertain. The V end lost 4 bases, the J end lost 0 bases, and 10 bases lay between the germline ends. The CDR3 consists of 14 residues. Germline V gives CDR1 SGHRS, CDR2 YFSETQ. The CDR3 loop is CASSTSTMNTEAFF. The CDR3 DNA follows: TGCGCCAGCAGCACCTCGACAATGAACACTGAAGCTTTCTTT.

This clonotype was counted a few times. The rearrangement links TRBV5-1 to TRBJ1-5, with 7 bases lining up with TRBD1. After removal of 3 bases from V and 7 bases from J, the junction contained 4 bases not matched to a gene. The CDR3 runs to 13 residues. Germline loops: CDR1 SGHRS, CDR2 YFSETQ. The CDR3 region has the DNA TGCGCCAGCAGCTGGCAGGGGGACCAGCCCCAGCATTTT. This translates into CASSWQGDQPQHF.

This clonotype has more than one count but fewer than ten. The gene calls are TRBV27 and TRBJ2-7; weak D call: TRBD1 (6 bases). Between the trimmed V and J ends, which lost 5 bases and 3 bases, there was a span of 17 bases. Germline V gene lookup returns CDR1 MNHEY and CDR2 SMNVEV (reference sequence). The CDR3 has 15 amino acids. The CDR3 coding sequence is TGTGCCAGCAGTCTCCGGACAGCCCTGGTCTACGAGCAGTACTTC. Translation: CASSLRTALVYEQYF.

The chain is built from TRBV7-9 and TRBJ1-2; D is perhaps TRBD1 (5 bases). CDR1 is SEHNR, CDR2 FQNEAQ, per germline (reference sequence). Trimming took off 7 bases at V and 3 bases at J, with 9 bases between the two ends. The CDR3 is 12 residues long. The CDR3, as DNA: TGTGCCAGCAAAGGGACCCACTATGGCTACACCTTC. Its translation is CASKGTHYGYTF.

This sequence joins TRBV11-2 and TRBJ2-7; D unresolved. CDR1 is SGHAT, CDR2 FQNNGV, per germline. The CDR3 is 13 residues long. Trimming took 5 bases from V and 7 from J, leaving 15 bases between them. This CDR3 is CASSPNPLGEQYF. The DNA of the CDR3 is TGTGCCAGCAGCCCCAATCCGTTAGGGGAGCAGTACTTC.

This clonotype has a handful of counts. The chain joins TRBV29-1 to TRBJ2-4, with 7 bases identical to TRBD2. This CDR3 is 13 amino acids long. With V trimmed by 6 bases and J by 0 bases, 2 bases remained unmatched. The germline V gene has CDR1 SQVTM and CDR2 ANQGSEA. The CDR3 region has the DNA TGCAGCGTGGGGGGGGGAGCCAAAAACATTCAGTACTTC. Translation gives CSVGGGAKNIQYF.